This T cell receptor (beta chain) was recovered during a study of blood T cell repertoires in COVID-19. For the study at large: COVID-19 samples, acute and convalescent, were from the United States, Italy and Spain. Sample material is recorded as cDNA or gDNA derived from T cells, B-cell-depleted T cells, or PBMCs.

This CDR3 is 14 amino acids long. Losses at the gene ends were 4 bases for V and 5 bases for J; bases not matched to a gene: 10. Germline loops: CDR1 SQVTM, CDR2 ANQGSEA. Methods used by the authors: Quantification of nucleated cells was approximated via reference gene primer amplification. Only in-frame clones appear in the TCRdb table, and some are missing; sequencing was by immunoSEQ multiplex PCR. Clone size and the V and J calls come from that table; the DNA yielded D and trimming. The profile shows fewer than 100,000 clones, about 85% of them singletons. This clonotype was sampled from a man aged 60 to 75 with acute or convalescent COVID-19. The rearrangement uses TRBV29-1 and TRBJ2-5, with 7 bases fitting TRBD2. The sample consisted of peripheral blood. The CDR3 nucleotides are TGCAGCGTTGTTCCCGGGGGGATTCTGGAGACCCAGTACTTC. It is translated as CSVVPGGILETQYF. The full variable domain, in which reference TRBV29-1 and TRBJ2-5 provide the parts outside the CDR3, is SAVISQKPSRDICQRGTSLTIQCQVDSQVTMMFWYRQQPGQSLTLIATANQGSEATYESGFVIDKFPISRPNLTFSTLTVSNMSPEDSSIYLCSVVPGGILETQYFGPGTRLLVL.